This is a list of T cell receptor beta chains from one sample in a study of blood T cell repertoires in COVID-19. Produced via immunoSEQ multiplex PCR; TCRdb's table is partial and in-frame only. The data show around 300,000 clones, under 90% seen once. Sequenced: PBMCs or T cells enriched from blood (not recorded which). Every receptor here comes from a woman aged 40 to 49 who had recovered from COVID-19. Both conserved end residues are part of each CDR3. Fields, in order: V gene, J gene, D gene, clone size, CDR3 DNA, CDR3 protein. D genes are given only for firm matches. Not every row has a clone size; where given, it reads once, few, many or a size class.

TRBV3-1/TRBV3-2,TRBJ1-4,TRBD1,NA,TGTGCCAGCAGCCATGAGGGACAGGGACTGTTTTTT,CASSHEGQGLFF
TRBV5-1,TRBJ2-7,TRBD1,NA,TGCGCCAGCAGCTCCCTGACAGGGAACTACGAGCAGTACTTC,CASSSLTGNYEQYF
TRBV5-1,TRBJ1-1,TRBD1,NA,TGCGCCAGCAGCTTGACAGGGGGTGAAGCTTTCTTT,CASSLTGGEAFF
TRBV7-6,TRBJ1-5,TRBD1,NA,TGTGCCAGCAGTCCCTGGACAGGCCCGTTAAGCAATCAGCCCCAGCATTTT,CASSPWTGPLSNQPQHF
TRBV4-3,TRBJ1-4,TRBD1,NA,TGCGCCAGCAGCCAACAATTGGACAGGGAGGAAAAACTGTTTTTT,CASSQQLDREEKLFF
TRBV7-2,TRBJ2-7,NA,NA,TGTGCCAGCAGCTTAGTGGACTTCGCGGGTCAGTACTTC,CASSLVDFAGQYF
TRBV5-5,TRBJ1-3,NA,NA,TGTGCCAGCAGCCCAAGCGCAGGGGCAACTGGAAACACCATATATTTT,CASSPSAGATGNTIYF
TRBV9,TRBJ2-5,NA,few,TGTGCCAGCAGCGTAGCCGGGTACGGGACCCAGTACTTC,CASSVAGYGTQYF
TRBV4-2,TRBJ2-5,NA,NA,TGTGCCAGCAGCCAAGTTCTCCGGCCAAGGAGCGGGACCCAGTACTTC,CASSQVLRPRSGTQYF
TRBV19,TRBJ1-2,NA,NA,TGTGCCAGTAGTACCCAGGGGAGTGACTATGGCTACACCTTC,CASSTQGSDYGYTF
TRBV12-3/TRBV12-4,TRBJ1-3,NA,NA,TGTGCCAGCGGCGGAAGCTCTGGAAACACCATATATTTT,CASGGSSGNTIYF
TRBV28,TRBJ1-5,NA,NA,TGTGCCAGCAGAGGGTGGGAGAATCAGCCCCAGCATTTT,CASRGWENQPQHF
TRBV10-3,TRBJ1-6,NA,NA,TGTGCCATCAGTGATCGGGGAATCTCTAATTCACCCCTCCACTTT,CAISDRGISNSPLHF
TRBV9,TRBJ2-6,NA,NA,TGTGCCAGCAGTGTCGACAGTGTTGGGGCCAACGTCCTGACTTTC,CASSVDSVGANVLTF
TRBV7-2,TRBJ2-1,TRBD2,NA,TGTGCCAGCAGCCTCCTAGCGGGCGGAAATGAGCAGTTCTTC,CASSLLAGGNEQFF
TRBV29-1,TRBJ1-1,NA,NA,TGCAGCGTAGGAGCTGGTTCGAACACTGAAGCTTTCTTT,CSVGAGSNTEAFF
TRBV13,TRBJ1-1,TRBD1,NA,TGTGCCAGCAGGCCGGACAGGGCGTTTAAGGGAGCTTTCTTT,CASRPDRAFKGAFF
TRBV6-5,TRBJ1-4,NA,NA,TGTGCCAGCAGCAGTGGGAGCGAAGGAGAAAAACTGTTTTTT,CASSSGSEGEKLFF
TRBV7-7,TRBJ2-7,NA,once,TGTGCTAGCAGCTTAGGGATGTCTAGCGCCTACGAGCAGTACTTC,CASSLGMSSAYEQYF
TRBV9,TRBJ2-3,TRBD1,NA,TGTGCCAGCAGCGTGGGGCGGACAGGGAGCACAGATACGCAGTATTTT,CASSVGRTGSTDTQYF
TRBV27,TRBJ2-1,NA,NA,TGTGCCAGCAGTTTATCGGGCTCACTCTCCTACAATGAGCAGTTCTTC,CASSLSGSLSYNEQFF
TRBV29-1,TRBJ2-1,NA,NA,TGCAGCGGGGAGGCTAGCAAAGATGAGCAGTTCTTC,CSGEASKDEQFF
TRBV5-1,TRBJ2-1,NA,NA,TGCGCCAGCAGCCCTGGGGGGGGCGGGCCTTCCTACAATGAGCAGTTCTTC,CASSPGGGGPSYNEQFF
TRBV27,TRBJ2-2,TRBD1,NA,TGTGCCAGCACCTTCCTAGGCCGACAGGGACACACCGGGGAGCTGTTTTTT,CASTFLGRQGHTGELFF
TRBV21-1,TRBJ1-1,NA,NA,TGTGCCAGCAGCAAGTTAGGAGAATTTCGGGGACAGGGATGGACTGAAGCTTTCTTT,CASSKLGEFRGQGWTEAFF
TRBV18,TRBJ1-3,NA,NA,TGTGCCAGCTCACCGTCTAGAAACACCATATATTTT,CASSPSRNTIYF
TRBV27,TRBJ1-2,NA,NA,TGTGCCAGTTCGGGACAACAAGGGTATGGCTACACCTTC,CASSGQQGYGYTF
TRBV19,TRBJ1-6,TRBD1,NA,TGTGCCAGTAGAGGGGGACAGGGTACCTCACCCCTCCACTTT,CASRGGQGTSPLHF
TRBV6-6,TRBJ1-2,NA,NA,TGTGCCAGCAGTTATCCAGGGCCCGAGGAGGGCTACACCTTC,CASSYPGPEEGYTF
TRBV4-2,TRBJ2-1,TRBD2,NA,TGTGCCAGCAGCCAAGAGACAGGGACTAGCGGGGGGTACAGCGAGCAGTTCTTC,CASSQETGTSGGYSEQFF
TRBV6-5,TRBJ1-1,NA,once,TGTGCCAGCAGTTTACCGAGATCCTCGGAGAGCCAAGCTTTCTTT,CASSLPRSSESQAFF
TRBV5-1,TRBJ2-3,TRBD1,NA,TGCGCCAGCAGCGCGGGACAGGGGGAAGATACGCAGTATTTT,CASSAGQGEDTQYF
TRBV15,TRBJ2-5,NA,once,TGTGCCACTCAGCAAAACCGCGGAGGAGAGACCCAGTACTTC,CATQQNRGGETQYF
TRBV16,TRBJ1-1,NA,NA,TGTGCCAGCAGCATCCGACCGGGACACCTAAACACTGAAGCTTTCTTT,CASSIRPGHLNTEAFF
TRBV9,TRBJ2-2,TRBD1,NA,TGTGCCAGCAGCCCCCAGGACAGGACGAACACCGGGGAGCTGTTTTTT,CASSPQDRTNTGELFF
TRBV14,TRBJ2-3,TRBD2,NA,TGTGCCAGCAGCCAAACTCTAGCGGGGGATTACACAGATACGCAGTATTTT,CASSQTLAGDYTDTQYF
TRBV10-2,TRBJ1-2,TRBD1,NA,TGCGCCAGCAGTTTAGGGACAGGGTATGGCTACACCTTC,CASSLGTGYGYTF
TRBV11-3,TRBJ2-2,TRBD2,NA,TGTGCCAGCAGCCTGGGACTAGGGAACACCGGGGAGCTGTTTTTT,CASSLGLGNTGELFF
TRBV27,TRBJ1-1,NA,NA,TGTGCCAGCAGTTTATCAGCAACAGCTACCGCGAACACTGAAGCTTTCTTT,CASSLSATATANTEAFF
TRBV12-3/TRBV12-4,TRBJ2-7,NA,NA,TGTGCCAGCAGTCCCCTCCAGGAGCAGTACTTC,CASSPLQEQYF
TRBV6-2/TRBV6-3,TRBJ1-2,TRBD1,NA,TGTGCCAGCAGTTTGAGAGGGGGCACGAACTATGGCTACACCTTC,CASSLRGGTNYGYTF
TRBV5-6,TRBJ2-7,TRBD2,NA,TGTGCCAGCGGGCGACTAGCGGACTACGAGCAGTACTTC,CASGRLADYEQYF
TRBV5-1,TRBJ2-1,NA,NA,TGCGCCAGCAGCCTGGGGACTCGTAACAATGAGCAGTTCTTC,CASSLGTRNNEQFF
TRBV5-4,TRBJ1-2,NA,NA,TGTGCCAGCAGCTCGGGAAAAGGGCTCGACTATGGCTACACCTTC,CASSSGKGLDYGYTF
TRBV7-2,TRBJ1-4,NA,NA,TGTGCCAGCAGCCGTGGGGTCCGCAGGGGTGAAAAACTGTTTTTT,CASSRGVRRGEKLFF
TRBV27,TRBJ2-7,TRBD2,NA,TGTGCCAGCAGTTCCCGCGGGCGACTAGCGGGAGGACAGCAGTACTTC,CASSSRGRLAGGQQYF